Included here is one T cell receptor (beta chain) sequence, with context. Its cognate antigen is unknown. These data are taken from a study of identical twins. Study-level points and caveats: Abundant cord blood beta clonotypes carried fewer insertions; memory repertoires showed none.

TCRdb processed the 5' RACE reads anew with MiXCR; each CDR3 protein has one entry. The sample has 350,000 to 450,000 distinct CDR3 sequences, approximately 17% seen once. Trimming took 5 bases from V and 3 from J, leaving 15 bases between them. There are 15 residues in the CDR3. CDR1 is SGDLS and CDR2 is YYNGEE in the germline V gene. The V call is TRBV9, the J call TRBJ2-1, with D possibly matching TRBD1 (6 bases). This receptor was identified in a middle-aged man in good health. The material sequenced was naive T cells sorted from blood. The CDR3 is CASRNREPFYNEQFF. DNA for the CDR3: TGTGCCAGCAGAAACAGGGAGCCCTTCTACAATGAGCAGTTCTTC.